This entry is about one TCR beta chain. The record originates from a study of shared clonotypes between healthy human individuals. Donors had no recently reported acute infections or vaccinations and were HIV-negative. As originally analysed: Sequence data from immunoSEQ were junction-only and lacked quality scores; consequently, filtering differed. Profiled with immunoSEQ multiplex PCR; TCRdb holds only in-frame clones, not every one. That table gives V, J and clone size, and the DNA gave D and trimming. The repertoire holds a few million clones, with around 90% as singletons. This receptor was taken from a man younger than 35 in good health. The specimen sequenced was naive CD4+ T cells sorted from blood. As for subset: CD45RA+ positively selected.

CDR3 nucleotides: TGTGCCAGCTCACCACCGGACACGGACCGTACAGATACGCAGTATTTT. Protein: CASSPPDTDRTDTQYF. The V and J genes are TRBV18 and TRBJ2-3; possible D gene TRBD1, 5 bases. With 0 bases removed from V and 3 bases from J, the gap between germline ends came to 13 bases. The CDR3 has 16 residues. Germline V gene sequence: CDR1 KGHSH, CDR2 LQKENI.